What follows describes a single TCR beta chain. As handled by the study authors: The assay estimated nucleated cells by amplifying reference gene primers. Produced via immunoSEQ multiplex PCR; TCRdb's table is partial and in-frame only. V and J calls and clone size follow that table, whereas D and trimming were derived from the DNA. This sample yields 60,000 or so clones, of which approximately 90% are seen a single time; more than 7% belongs to the top ten. The entry originates in a study of blood T cell repertoires in COVID-19. About the research overall: The origin of the acute and convalescent COVID-19 samples was the United States, Italy and Spain. PBMCs, B-cell-depleted T cells, or T cells were the source of the cDNA or gDNA that made up the material.

CDR3 length equals 11 residues. CDR1 is SGHNT and CDR2 is YYREEE in the germline V gene (reference sequence). V lost 0 bases to trimming and J lost 8 bases, with 5 bases between them. The clonotype was recovered from a woman aged 70-85 years with active COVID-19. The sample consisted of peripheral blood. This chain connects TRBV5-4 to TRBJ1-2; D gene unclear. CDR3 sequence (DNA): TGTGCCAGCAGCTTGGCCGAGGGCTACACCTTC. Encoded protein: CASSLAEGYTF.